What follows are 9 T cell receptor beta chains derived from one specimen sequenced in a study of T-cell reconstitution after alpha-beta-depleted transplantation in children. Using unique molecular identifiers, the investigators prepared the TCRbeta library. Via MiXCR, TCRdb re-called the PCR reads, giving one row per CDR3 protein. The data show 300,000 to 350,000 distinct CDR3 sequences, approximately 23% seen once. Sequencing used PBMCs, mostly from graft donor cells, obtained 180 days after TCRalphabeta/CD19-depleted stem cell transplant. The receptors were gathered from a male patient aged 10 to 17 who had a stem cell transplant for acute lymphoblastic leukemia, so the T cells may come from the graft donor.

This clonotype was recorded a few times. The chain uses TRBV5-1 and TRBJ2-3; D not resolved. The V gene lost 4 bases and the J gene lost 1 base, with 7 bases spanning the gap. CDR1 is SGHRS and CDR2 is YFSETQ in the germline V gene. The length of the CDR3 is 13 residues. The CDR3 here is CASSGLGTDTQYF. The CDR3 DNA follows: TGCGCCAGCAGCGGCCTCGGCACAGATACGCAGTATTTT.

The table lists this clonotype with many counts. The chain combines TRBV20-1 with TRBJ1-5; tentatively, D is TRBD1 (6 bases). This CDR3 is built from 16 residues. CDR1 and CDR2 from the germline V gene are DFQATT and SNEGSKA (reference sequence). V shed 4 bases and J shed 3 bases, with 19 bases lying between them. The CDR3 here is CSANRQGSELNQPQHF. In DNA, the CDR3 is TGCAGTGCTAATCGTCAGGGGAGCGAACTCAATCAGCCCCAGCATTTT.

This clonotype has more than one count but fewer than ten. This CDR3 is CAITRPGSYEQYF. In DNA form, the CDR3 reads TGTGCCATCACTCGACCGGGCTCCTACGAGCAGTACTTC. The chain recombines TRBV10-3 with TRBJ2-7; no clear D gene. CDR3 size: 13 residues. Germline CDR1 reads ENHRY; CDR2 reads SYGVKD. The V end was cut by 7 bases, the J end by 0 bases, with 10 bases between.

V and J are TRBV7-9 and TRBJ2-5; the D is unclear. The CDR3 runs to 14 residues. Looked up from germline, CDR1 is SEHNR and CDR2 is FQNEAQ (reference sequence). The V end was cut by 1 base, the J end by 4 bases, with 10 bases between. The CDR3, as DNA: TGTGCCAGCAGCTTAGATCCGGTAGGAGAGACCCAGTACTTC. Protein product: CASSLDPVGETQYF.

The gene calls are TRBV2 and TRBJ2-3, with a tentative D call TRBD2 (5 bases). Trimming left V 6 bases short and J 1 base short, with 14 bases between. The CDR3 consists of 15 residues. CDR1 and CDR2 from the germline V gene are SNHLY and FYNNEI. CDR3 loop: CASSGGVAGTDTQYF. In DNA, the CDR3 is TGTGCCAGCAGCGGAGGTGTCGCAGGCACAGATACGCAGTATTTT.

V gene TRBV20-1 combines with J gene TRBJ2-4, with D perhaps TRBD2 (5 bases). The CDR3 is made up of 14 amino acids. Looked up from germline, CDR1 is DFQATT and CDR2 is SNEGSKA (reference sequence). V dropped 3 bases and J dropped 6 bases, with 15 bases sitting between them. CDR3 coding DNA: TGCAGTGCTAGGGAGGTGGCCATAGGAAACATTCAGTACTTC. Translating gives CSAREVAIGNIQYF.

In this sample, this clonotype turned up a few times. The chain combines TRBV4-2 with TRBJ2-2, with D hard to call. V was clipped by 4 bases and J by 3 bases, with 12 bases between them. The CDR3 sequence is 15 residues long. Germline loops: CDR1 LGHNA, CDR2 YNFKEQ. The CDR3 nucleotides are TGTGCCAGCAGCCTCCCCGGGTTTGACACCGGGGAGCTGTTTTTT. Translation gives CASSLPGFDTGELFF.

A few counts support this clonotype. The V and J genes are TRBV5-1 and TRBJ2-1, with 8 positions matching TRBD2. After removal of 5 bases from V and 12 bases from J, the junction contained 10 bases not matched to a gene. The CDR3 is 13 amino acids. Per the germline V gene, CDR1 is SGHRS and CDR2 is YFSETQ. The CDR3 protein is CASSSGLAPRQFF. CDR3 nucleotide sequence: TGCGCCAGCAGTTCCGGACTAGCCCCTAGGCAGTTCTTC.

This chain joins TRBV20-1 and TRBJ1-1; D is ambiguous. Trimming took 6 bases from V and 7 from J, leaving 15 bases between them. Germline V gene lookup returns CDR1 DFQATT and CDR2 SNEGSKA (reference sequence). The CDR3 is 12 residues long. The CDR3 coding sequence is TGCAGTGCCCCTGGGATGTCGGGTGAAGCTTTCTTT. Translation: CSAPGMSGEAFF.